The 8 T cell receptor beta chains below come from one sample, sequenced in a study of blood T cell repertoires in COVID-19. The repertoire was sequenced with immunoSEQ multiplex PCR; TCRdb's copy has only in-frame clones and lacks some. Here the sample spans 200,000 to 250,000 clones, about 80% being singletons. Sequenced material: peripheral blood. These TCRs come from a woman between 45 and 60 years old with acute or convalescent COVID-19.

The V call is TRBV28, the J call TRBJ2-2; weak D call: TRBD1 (7 bases). Germline V gene sequence: CDR1 MDHEN, CDR2 SYDVKM. The CDR3 length is 14 residues. Trimming stripped 5 bases from V and 7 bases from J, with 14 bases between. Here the CDR3 reads CASSRGGGDGELFF. CDR3 DNA sequence: TGTGCCAGCAGTCGAGGGGGCGGGGACGGGGAGCTGTTTTTT. Using reference TRBV28 and TRBJ2-2 for the parts outside the CDR3, the full variable domain is DVKVTQSSRYLVKRTGEKVFLECVQDMDHENMFWYRQDPGLGLRLIYFSYDVKMKEKGDIPEGYSVSREKKERFSLILESASTNQTSMYLCASSRGGGDGELFFGEGSRLTVL.

The V and J genes are TRBV7-9 and TRBJ1-1, with D hard to call. The CDR3 runs to 15 residues. The germline V and J ends were trimmed by 2 bases and 1 base, with 11 bases remaining between them. From germline, CDR1 is SEHNR and CDR2 FQNEAQ (reference sequence). CDR3 DNA sequence: TGTGCCAGCAGCTTACTTGGGCCATCGAACACTGAAGCTTTCTTT. Its protein product is CASSLLGPSNTEAFF.

J is TRBJ1-5 and V is TRBV6-5; D remains unclear. Germline V lookup: CDR1 MNHEY, CDR2 SVGAGI. The CDR3 length is 14 residues. Trimming shortened V by 0 bases and J by 4 bases, and 7 bases separated the two germline ends. The CDR3 is CASSYSIGNQPQHF. CDR3 coding DNA: TGTGCCAGCAGTTACTCGATCGGGAATCAGCCCCAGCATTTT.

Details on this clone: This sample also contains other DNA sequences that code for the same CDR3. The chain combines TRBV24-1 with TRBJ1-2, with TRBD1 matching over 7 bases. Germline CDR1 KGHDR, CDR2 SFDVKD. The V segment lost 3 bases and the J segment 4 bases; nucleotides outside the gene matches: 4. The CDR3 is 14 residues long. The CDR3 DNA follows: TGTGCCACCAGTGATCCGGGACAGTCCTATGGCTACACCTTC. It yields the protein CATSDPGQSYGYTF.

The chain couples TRBV11-2 to TRBJ1-3; no reliable D call. Germline V lookup: CDR1 SGHAT, CDR2 FQNNGV. The V end was cut by 4 bases, the J end by 4 bases, with 14 bases between. The CDR3 loop spans 15 amino acids. DNA for the CDR3: TGTGCCAGCAGCTCCAACCTACGAGGGGGAAACACCATATATTTT. Residues: CASSSNLRGGNTIYF.

The chain recombines TRBV10-3 with TRBJ2-7; 7 bases map to TRBD2. Germline V lookup: CDR1 ENHRY, CDR2 SYGVKD. This CDR3 contains 12 residues. Trimming took 4 bases from V and 6 from J; bases not matched to a gene: 3. Here the CDR3 DNA reads TGTGCCATCAGTGGGGGGGGAGGCGAGCAGTACTTC. It yields the protein CAISGGGGEQYF.

The chain carries TRBV23-1 and TRBJ1-5, with a weak D call TRBD1 (5 bases). TRBV23-1 is classed as an ORF, of uncertain function. This CDR3 region has 16 residues. V shed 8 bases and J shed 6 bases, with 23 bases lying between them. The chain's CDR3 is CASDPRKGPDSQPQHF. Here the CDR3 DNA reads TGCGCCAGCGATCCCAGAAAGGGGCCCGACAGTCAGCCCCAGCATTTT.

V usage is TRBV20-1 and J usage is TRBJ1-2, with D possibly matching TRBD1 (5 bases). CDR3 size: 11 residues. Looked up from germline, CDR1 is DFQATT and CDR2 is SNEGSKA (reference sequence). The germline V and J ends were trimmed by 0 bases and 7 bases, with 6 bases remaining between them. The CDR3 DNA sequence: TGCAGTGCTAGAGAGCAGGGTGGCTACACCTTC. It codes for CSAREQGGYTF.